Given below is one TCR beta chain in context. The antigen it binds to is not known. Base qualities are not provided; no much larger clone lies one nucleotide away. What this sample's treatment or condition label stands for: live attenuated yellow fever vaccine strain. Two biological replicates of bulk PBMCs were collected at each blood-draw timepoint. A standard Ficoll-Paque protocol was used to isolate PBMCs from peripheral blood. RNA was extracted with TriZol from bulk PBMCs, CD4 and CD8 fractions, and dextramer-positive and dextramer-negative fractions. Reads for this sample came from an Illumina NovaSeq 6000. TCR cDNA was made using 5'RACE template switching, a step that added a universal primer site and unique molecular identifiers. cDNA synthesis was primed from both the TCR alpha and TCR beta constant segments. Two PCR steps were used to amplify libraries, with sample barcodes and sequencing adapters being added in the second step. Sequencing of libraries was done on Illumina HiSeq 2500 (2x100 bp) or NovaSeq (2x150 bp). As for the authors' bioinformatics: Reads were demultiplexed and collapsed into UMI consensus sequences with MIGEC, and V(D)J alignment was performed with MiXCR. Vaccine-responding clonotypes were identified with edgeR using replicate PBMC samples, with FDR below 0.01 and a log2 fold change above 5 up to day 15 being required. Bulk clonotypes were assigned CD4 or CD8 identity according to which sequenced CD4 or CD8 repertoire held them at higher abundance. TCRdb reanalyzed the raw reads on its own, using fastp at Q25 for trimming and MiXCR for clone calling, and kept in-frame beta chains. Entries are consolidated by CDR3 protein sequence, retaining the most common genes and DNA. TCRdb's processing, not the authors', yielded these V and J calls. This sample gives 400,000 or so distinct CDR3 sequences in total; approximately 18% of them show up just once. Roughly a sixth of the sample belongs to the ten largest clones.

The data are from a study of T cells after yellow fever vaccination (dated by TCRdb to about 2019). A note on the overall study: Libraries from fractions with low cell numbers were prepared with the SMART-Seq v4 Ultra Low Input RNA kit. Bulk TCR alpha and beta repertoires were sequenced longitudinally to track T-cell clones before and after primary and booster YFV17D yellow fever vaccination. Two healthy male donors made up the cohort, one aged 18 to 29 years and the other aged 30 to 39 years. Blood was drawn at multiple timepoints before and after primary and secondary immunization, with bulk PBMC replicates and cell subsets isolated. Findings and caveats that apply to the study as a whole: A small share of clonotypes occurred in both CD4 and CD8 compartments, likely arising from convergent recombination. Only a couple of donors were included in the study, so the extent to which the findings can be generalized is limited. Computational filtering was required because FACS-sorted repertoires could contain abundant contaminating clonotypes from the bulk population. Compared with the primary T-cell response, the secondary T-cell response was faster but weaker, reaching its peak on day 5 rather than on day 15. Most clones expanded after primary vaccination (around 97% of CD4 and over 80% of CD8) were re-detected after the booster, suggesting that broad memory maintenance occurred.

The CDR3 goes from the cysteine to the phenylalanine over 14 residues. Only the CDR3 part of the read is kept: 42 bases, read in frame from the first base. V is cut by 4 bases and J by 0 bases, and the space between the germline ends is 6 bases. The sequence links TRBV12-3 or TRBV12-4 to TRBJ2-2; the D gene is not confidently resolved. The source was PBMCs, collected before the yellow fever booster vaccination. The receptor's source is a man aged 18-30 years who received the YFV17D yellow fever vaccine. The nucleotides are TGTGCCAGCAGTTCCCTGACGAACACCGGGGAGCTGTTTTTT. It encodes CASSSLTNTGELFF.